The clone carrying this TCR beta chain was found many times. This record belongs to a study of T cells in Graves' hyperthyroidism and ophthalmopathy. It was considered stable Graves' hyperthyroidism when ophthalmopathy did not progress within 18 months. Diagnosis of hyperthyroidism was new in patients aged 18 to 65, and its duration was under 2 months. In germline, CDR1 is LNHDA, CDR2 SQIVND (reference sequence). This CDR3 region has 14 residues. J was trimmed by 4 bases and V by 9 bases; bases with no gene match: 8. The source material, RNA transcripts, was used to amplify TCR beta CDR3 regions. The TCR CDR3 was amplified in a first-round RT-PCR using the HTBI primer set. TCRdb redid the calling of the multiplex PCR reads with MiXCR, one entry per CDR3 protein. The table lists hundreds of thousands of distinct CDR3 sequences, about two fifths of them singletons.

V and J are TRBV19 and TRBJ2-7; 11 bases map to TRBD2. What was sequenced was blood. This receptor was obtained from a man younger than 30 with Graves' hyperthyroidism. CDR3 region: CASSISGGAYEQYF. As DNA, the CDR3 is TGTGCCAGCAGCATTAGCGGGGGGGCATACGAGCAGTACTTC.